These T cell receptor beta chains were read from a single sample in a study of blood T cells in healthy people across ages. TCRdb re-called the 5' RACE reads with MiXCR, one entry per CDR3 protein. The data contain roughly 930,000 distinct CDR3 sequences, around 48% of them singletons. The source material was blood. The receptors stem from a man aged 25 to 40 in good health. Each CDR3 is given with its conserved first and last residue. D genes are given only for firm matches. Not all rows give a size; the values are once, few, many and, for expanded clones, a class.

>TRBJ2-2|NA|TRBV20-1|NA
CSANRDLNTGELFF
TGCAGTGCTAACCGCGACTTAAACACCGGGGAGCTGTTTTTT
>TRBJ2-1|NA|TRBV7-3|NA
CASSPPVAESYNEQFF
TGTGCCAGCAGCCCCCCGGTGGCGGAGTCTTACAATGAGCAGTTCTTC
>TRBJ2-7|TRBD2|TRBV18|few
CASSPGLAGELYEQYF
TGTGCCAGCTCACCAGGACTAGCGGGCGAACTCTACGAGCAGTACTTC
>TRBJ2-3|TRBD2|TRBV29-1|few
CSVEEGGWDTQYF
TGCAGCGTTGAAGAGGGGGGGTGGGATACGCAGTATTTT
>TRBJ2-2|NA|TRBV2|NA
CASSEQGLANTGELFF
TGTGCCAGCAGTGAACAGGGGTTGGCGAACACCGGGGAGCTGTTTTTT
>TRBJ2-3|NA|TRBV20-1|few
CSANTRGLARDTQYF
TGCAGTGCCAACACCCGTGGGCTAGCCCGGGATACGCAGTATTTT
>TRBJ2-3|TRBD2|TRBV2|NA
CASWGTSGPTDTQYF
TGTGCCAGTTGGGGGACTAGCGGGCCCACAGATACGCAGTATTTT
>TRBJ2-5|NA|TRBV20-1|NA
CSAQVPVLALETQYF
TGCAGTGCCCAGGTTCCCGTACTAGCTTTGGAGACCCAGTACTTC
>TRBJ2-5|NA|TRBV20-1|NA
CSARGKGYLQETQYF
TGCAGTGCTAGAGGAAAAGGGTACCTCCAAGAGACCCAGTACTTC
>TRBJ2-1|NA|TRBV6-5|NA
CASSYNRGNEQFF
TGTGCCAGCAGTTACAACAGAGGCAATGAGCAGTTCTTC
>TRBJ2-7|NA|TRBV6-2/TRBV6-3|few
CASSYSIRGQYEQYF
TGTGCCAGCAGTTACTCGATCCGGGGGCAGTACGAGCAGTACTTC
>TRBJ1-2|NA|TRBV20-1|NA
CSAGGNYGYTF
TGCAGTGCCGGGGGTAACTATGGCTACACCTTC
>TRBJ2-7|TRBD1|TRBV6-2/TRBV6-3|NA
CATFRGPYEQYF
TGTGCCACCTTCAGGGGGCCCTACGAGCAGTACTTC
>TRBJ2-3|TRBD2|TRBV12-3/TRBV12-4|few
CASSPGLAVPDTQYF
TGTGCCAGCAGTCCGGGACTAGCGGTTCCAGATACGCAGTATTTT
>TRBJ2-2|TRBD2|TRBV12-3/TRBV12-4|NA
CASTPTSGGTGELFF
TGTGCCAGCACCCCCACTAGCGGGGGGACCGGGGAGCTGTTTTTT
>TRBJ1-2|NA|TRBV6-6|NA
CASSPGEVGYTF
TGTGCCAGCAGTCCGGGGGAGGTCGGCTACACCTTC
>TRBJ2-5|NA|TRBV4-3|NA
CASSQDLRSEQYF
TGCGCCAGCAGCCAAGATCTTAGAAGTGAGCAGTACTTC
>TRBJ2-7|NA|TRBV27|NA
CASADRSSSEQYF
TGTGCCAGCGCGGACAGATCTTCAAGCGAGCAGTACTTC
>TRBJ2-5|TRBD1|TRBV12-3/TRBV12-4|few
CASSFEGAVRETQYF
TGTGCCAGCAGTTTCGAGGGGGCAGTGCGAGAGACCCAGTACTTC
>TRBJ2-5|TRBD1|TRBV15|few
CATSRDPGQQETQYF
TGTGCCACCAGCAGAGATCCGGGACAGCAAGAGACCCAGTACTTC
>TRBJ1-1|NA|TRBV2|NA
CASMRGHTEAFF
TGTGCCAGCATGCGGGGGCACACTGAAGCTTTCTTT
>TRBJ1-6|TRBD1|TRBV7-9|few
CASSRTGGRADSPLHF
TGTGCCAGCAGCCGTACAGGGGGACGCGCAGATTCACCCCTCCACTTT
>TRBJ1-4|TRBD1|TRBV7-2|few
CASSSDRAMVEKLFF
TGTGCCAGCAGCTCAGACAGGGCGATGGTTGAAAAACTGTTTTTT
>TRBJ1-2|NA|TRBV6-5|NA
CASSKGRTYGYTF
TGTGCCAGCAGTAAAGGACGGACCTATGGCTACACCTTC
>TRBJ2-7|TRBD2|TRBV28|NA
CASSLSLGGSDEQYF
TGTGCCAGCAGTTTATCGCTGGGGGGGAGTGACGAGCAGTACTTC
>TRBJ2-3|NA|TRBV2|NA
CASNDHTDTQYF
TGTGCCAGCAATGACCACACAGATACGCAGTATTTT
>TRBJ2-4|NA|TRBV12-3/TRBV12-4|few
CASSKGEAKNIQYF
TGTGCCAGCAGCAAAGGGGAAGCCAAAAACATTCAGTACTTC
>TRBJ2-5|TRBD1|TRBV12-3/TRBV12-4|NA
CASSTSDREETQYF
TGTGCCAGCAGCACCTCGGACAGGGAAGAGACCCAGTACTTC
>TRBJ2-7|NA|TRBV7-2|once
CASSPLSGTTSYEQYF
TGTGCCAGCAGCCCTTTATCCGGGACGACGTCCTACGAGCAGTACTTC
>TRBJ1-2|NA|TRBV11-2|few
CASSLAGGTNYGYTF
TGTGCCAGCAGCTTAGCGGGCGGAACTAACTATGGCTACACCTTC
>TRBJ2-5|TRBD2|TRBV11-2|few
CASSLATSGGLETQYF
TGTGCCAGCAGCTTAGCTACGAGCGGGGGGCTTGAGACCCAGTACTTC
>TRBJ1-6|TRBD1|TRBV12-3/TRBV12-4|few
CASSIGQGSPLHF
TGTGCCAGCAGTATTGGACAGGGTTCACCCCTCCACTTT
>TRBJ2-3|NA|TRBV11-3|NA
CASSLDRRDTQYF
TGTGCCAGCAGCTTAGATCGCAGGGATACGCAGTATTTT
>TRBJ1-4|NA|TRBV16|NA
CASSARPNEKLFF
TGTGCCAGCAGCGCGCGGCCTAATGAAAAACTGTTTTTT
>TRBJ1-2|NA|TRBV4-1|NA
CASSQERGASYGYTF
TGCGCCAGCAGCCAAGAGCGAGGGGCGTCCTATGGCTACACCTTC
>TRBJ1-1|TRBD1|TRBV15|NA
CATSADRGSTEAFF
TGTGCCACCAGCGCTGACAGGGGTAGCACTGAAGCTTTCTTT
>TRBJ1-2|TRBD1|TRBV27|NA
CASSLGPRTGGGYTF
TGTGCCAGCAGTTTAGGGCCCCGGACAGGGGGTGGCTACACCTTC
>TRBJ2-4|NA|TRBV27|few
CASRDNLLAKNIQYF
TGTGCCAGTCGGGACAACCTATTAGCCAAAAACATTCAGTACTTC
>TRBJ2-7|NA|TRBV7-2|few
CASSVGPTSSYEQYF
TGTGCCAGCAGCGTAGGCCCGACTAGCTCCTACGAGCAGTACTTC
>TRBJ2-2|NA|TRBV2|NA
CASSPSGGLVGELFF
TGTGCCAGCAGTCCCTCCGGGGGGCTAGTCGGGGAGCTGTTTTTT
>TRBJ2-5|NA|TRBV6-5|NA
CASSYSGSTYGQYF
TGTGCCAGCAGTTACTCCGGCAGCACCTACGGGCAGTACTTC
>TRBJ2-5|NA|TRBV29-1|NA
CSVTSDSQETQYF
TGCAGCGTTACCTCGGACAGCCAAGAGACCCAGTACTTC
>TRBJ2-5|TRBD2|TRBV20-1|few
CSASGGGRLQETQYF
TGCAGTGCCAGCGGCGGGGGGCGCCTTCAGGAGACCCAGTACTTC
>TRBJ1-1|NA|TRBV12-3/TRBV12-4|NA
CASSPGNANTEAFF
TGTGCCAGCAGTCCGGGGAATGCGAACACTGAAGCTTTCTTT
>TRBJ2-3|TRBD1|TRBV2|once
CASSDLDRVGGDTQYF
TGTGCCAGCAGTGATCTGGACAGGGTAGGGGGAGATACGCAGTATTTT
>TRBJ1-5|NA|TRBV18|NA
CASADGYNQPQHF
TGTGCCAGCGCGGACGGATACAATCAGCCCCAGCATTTT
>TRBJ2-5|NA|TRBV27|NA
CASSWGSRQETQYF
TGTGCCAGCAGTTGGGGGTCGAGACAAGAGACCCAGTACTTC
>TRBJ1-5|NA|TRBV20-1|NA
CSAAPPEQGVNSNQPQHF
TGCAGTGCTGCCCCCCCCGAACAGGGCGTTAATAGCAATCAGCCCCAGCATTTT
>TRBJ2-7|TRBD1|TRBV3-1|NA
CASSPRGGQGTYEQYF
TGTGCCAGCAGCCCAAGAGGGGGACAGGGGACCTACGAGCAGTACTTC
>TRBJ2-4|NA|TRBV20-1|NA
CSAPTDVTEQYF
TGCAGTGCTCCAACGGACGTTACGGAGCAGTACTTC
>TRBJ1-5|NA|TRBV5-1|NA
CASSLNGGAGQPQHF
TGCGCCAGCAGCTTGAACGGGGGCGCGGGGCAGCCCCAGCATTTT
>TRBJ2-2|NA|TRBV7-2|many
CASSPYTGELFF
TGTGCCAGCAGCCCCTACACCGGGGAGCTGTTTTTT
>TRBJ1-2|TRBD1|TRBV6-1|NA
CASRGQGADGYTF
TGTGCCAGCAGAGGACAGGGGGCAGATGGCTACACCTTC